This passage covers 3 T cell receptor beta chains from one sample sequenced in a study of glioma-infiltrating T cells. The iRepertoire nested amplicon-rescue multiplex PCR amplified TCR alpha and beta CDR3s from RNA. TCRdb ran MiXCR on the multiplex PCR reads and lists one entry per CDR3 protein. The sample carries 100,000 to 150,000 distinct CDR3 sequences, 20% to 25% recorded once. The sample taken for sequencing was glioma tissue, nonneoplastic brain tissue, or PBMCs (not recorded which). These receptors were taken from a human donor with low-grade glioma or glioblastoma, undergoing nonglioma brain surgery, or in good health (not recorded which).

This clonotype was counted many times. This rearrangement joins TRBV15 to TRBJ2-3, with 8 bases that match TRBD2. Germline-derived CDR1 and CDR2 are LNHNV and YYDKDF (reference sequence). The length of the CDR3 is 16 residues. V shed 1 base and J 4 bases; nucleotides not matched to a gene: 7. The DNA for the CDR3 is TGTGCCACCAGCAGAGCGGGAGGGCCAAGCGCAGATACGCAGTATTTT. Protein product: CATSRAGGPSADTQYF. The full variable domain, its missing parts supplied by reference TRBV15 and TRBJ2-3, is DAMVIQNPRYQVTQFGKPVTLSCSQTLNHNVMYWYQQKSSQAPKLLFHYYDKDFNNEADTPDNFQSRRPNTSFCFLDIRSPGLGDTAMYLCATSRAGGPSADTQYFGPGTRLTVL.

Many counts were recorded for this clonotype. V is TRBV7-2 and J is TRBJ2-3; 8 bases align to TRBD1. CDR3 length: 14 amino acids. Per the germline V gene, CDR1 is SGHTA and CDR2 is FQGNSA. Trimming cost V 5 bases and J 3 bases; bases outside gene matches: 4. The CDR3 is CASSIRDRTDTQYF. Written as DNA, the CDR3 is TGTGCCAGCAGCATAAGGGACAGGACAGATACGCAGTATTTT. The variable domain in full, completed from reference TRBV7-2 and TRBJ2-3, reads GAGVSQSPSNKVTEKGKDVELRCDPISGHTALYWYRQSLGQGLEFLIYFQGNSAPDKSGLPSDRFSAERTGGSVSTLTIQRTQQEDSAVYLCASSIRDRTDTQYFGPGTRLTVL.

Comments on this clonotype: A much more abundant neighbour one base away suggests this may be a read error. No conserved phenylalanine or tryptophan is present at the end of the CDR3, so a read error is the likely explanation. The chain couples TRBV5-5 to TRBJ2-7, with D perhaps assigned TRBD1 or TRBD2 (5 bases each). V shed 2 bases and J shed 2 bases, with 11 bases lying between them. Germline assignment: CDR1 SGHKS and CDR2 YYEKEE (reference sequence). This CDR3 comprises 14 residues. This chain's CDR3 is CASSLTGATYEQYY. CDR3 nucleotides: TGTGCCAGCAGCTTAACCGGGGCCACCTACGAGCAGTACTAC.